This T cell receptor beta chain emerged from a study of response to subunit inactivated influenza vaccine. MiXCR, applied by TCRdb to the RT-PCR reads, yields one record per CDR3 protein. The table has about 540,000 distinct CDR3 sequences, 14% seen once. Looked up from germline, CDR1 is MNHEY and CDR2 is SVGEGT. The CDR3 loop spans 11 amino acids. Trimming shortened V by 4 bases and J by 6 bases, and 7 bases separated the two germline ends. This clonotype was seen more than once but under ten times. The receptor was derived from a man aged 50-59 years who received an inactivated influenza vaccine. The genes are TRBV6-2 or TRBV6-3 and TRBJ2-7; D call uncertain. The sample was PBMCs from blood, taken 12 days after vaccination. CDR3 nucleotides: TGTGCCAGCAGTTTCCCTAGCGAGCAGTACTTC. Its protein product is CASSFPSEQYF.